The 24 T cell receptor beta chains reported below all come from one sample, sequenced in a study of blood T cell repertoires in COVID-19. Generated by immunoSEQ multiplex PCR, the TCRdb table keeps only in-frame clones and is missing some. The sample includes over 250,000 clones, about 92% of them seen just once. Sequencing was performed on PBMCs or T cells enriched from blood (not recorded which). The receptors were sampled from a man aged 60-69 years who had recovered from COVID-19.

This chain joins TRBV9 and TRBJ1-1; possible D gene TRBD1, 5 bases. This CDR3 has 13 residues. V lost 2 bases, J lost 2 bases, and 7 bases lay in between. The V gene's germline CDR1 is SGDLS and CDR2 YYNGEE. The DNA of the CDR3 is TGTGCCAGCAGCGTCAGGGATAACACTGAAGCTTTCTTT. Translated: CASSVRDNTEAFF. The full variable domain, with the rest looked up from reference TRBV9 and TRBJ1-1, is DSGVTQTPKHLITATGQRVTLRCSPRSGDLSVYWYQQSLDQGLQFLIQYYNGEERAKGNILERFSAQQFPDLHSELNLSSLELGDSALYFCASSVRDNTEAFFGQGTRLTVV.

The gene calls are TRBV7-8 and TRBJ1-6, with D tentatively TRBD1 (5 bases). With 4 bases removed from V and 4 bases from J, the gap between germline ends came to 17 bases. CDR1 is SGHVS and CDR2 is FQNEAQ in the germline V gene. This CDR3 is 17 amino acids long. CDR3 sequence (DNA): TGTGCCAGCAGCTCCTCGTCGGCAGGGCCTTATAATTCACCCCTCCACTTT. Translating gives CASSSSSAGPYNSPLHF.

The chain combines TRBV9 with TRBJ1-1; 8 bases agree with TRBD1. Germline CDR1 SGDLS, CDR2 YYNGEE. Germline trimming cut 0 bases from V and 7 bases from J; bases unmatched to any gene: 11. The CDR3 runs to 16 residues. The CDR3 region has the DNA TGTGCCAGCAGCGTAGTGGGCCAGGGGGCTGGAAGTGAAGCTTTCTTT. Amino acids: CASSVVGQGAGSEAFF.

CDR3 region: CSASDGSTEAFF. In nucleotides, the CDR3 is TGCAGTGCTAGTGACGGGTCCACTGAAGCTTTCTTT. This rearrangement joins TRBV20-1 to TRBJ1-1; no definite D call. Germline-derived CDR1 and CDR2 are DFQATT and SNEGSKA (reference sequence). Deletions cut 3 bases from V and 4 bases from J, with 9 bases between. This CDR3 has 12 amino acids.

The rearrangement uses TRBV12-3 or TRBV12-4 and TRBJ1-5; D not resolved. V lost 5 bases and J lost 0, with 5 bases in between. The CDR3 totals 13 residues. In DNA, the CDR3 is TGTGCCAGCAGTCCAAATAGCAATCAGCCCCAGCATTTT. Translation gives CASSPNSNQPQHF.

The V and J genes are TRBV5-5 and TRBJ1-5; TRBD1 is a possible D gene (5 bases). The CDR3 spans 13 residues. Trimming pared 0 bases from V and 10 bases from J, leaving 11 bases between. CDR1 and CDR2 from the germline V gene are SGHKS and YYEKEE (reference sequence). The CDR3 coding sequence is TGTGCCAGCAGCTTGGGCAGGGAAAGCCCCCAGCATTTT. It translates to CASSLGRESPQHF.

The chain has TRBV19 and TRBJ2-1; 7 bases line up with TRBD1. Looked up from germline, CDR1 is LNHDA and CDR2 is SQIVND (reference sequence). The ends lost 3 bases at V and 9 bases at J; junction bases unmatched: 8. The CDR3 consists of 14 residues. The CDR3 reads CASSINPTGFEQFF. The DNA for the CDR3 is TGTGCCAGTAGTATCAACCCGACAGGGTTTGAGCAGTTCTTC.

The rearrangement joins TRBV29-1 to TRBJ1-1; 7 bases match TRBD1. Germline assignment: CDR1 SQVTM and CDR2 ANQGSEA. The CDR3 is 14 amino acids. V shed 1 base, J shed 9 bases, and the junction held 11 bases outside the gene matches. The CDR3 here is CSVEGGETGRKAFF. The DNA of the CDR3 is TGCAGCGTTGAAGGGGGCGAGACAGGGAGAAAAGCTTTCTTT.

The chain links TRBV7-9 to TRBJ2-7, with 9 bases lining up with TRBD1. CDR3 length equals 14 residues. CDR1 is SEHNR, CDR2 FQNEAQ, per germline (reference sequence). After removal of 5 bases from V and 2 bases from J, the junction contained 4 bases not matched to a gene. CDR3 protein: CASSVGQGAYEQYF. DNA for the CDR3: TGTGCCAGCAGCGTGGGACAGGGAGCCTACGAGCAGTACTTC. The variable domain in full, completed from reference TRBV7-9 and TRBJ2-7, reads DTGVSQNPRHKITKRGQNVTFRCDPISEHNRLYWYRQTLGQGPEFLTYFQNEAQLEKSRLLSDRFSAERPKGSFSTLEIQRTEQGDSAMYLCASSVGQGAYEQYFGPGTRLTVT.

This sequence joins TRBV5-4 and TRBJ1-1; D gene uncertain. The CDR3 extends over 15 amino acids. Trimming removed 0 bases from V and 4 bases from J, with 13 bases in between. The germline V gene encodes CDR1 SGHNT and CDR2 YYREEE (reference sequence). CDR3 loop: CASSLGGQAGTEAFF. The CDR3 nucleotides are TGTGCCAGCAGCTTGGGCGGGCAGGCGGGCACTGAAGCTTTCTTT.

V usage is TRBV7-8 and J usage is TRBJ1-5; D gene ambiguous. Trimming stripped 0 bases from V and 0 bases from J, with 6 bases between. Germline loops: CDR1 SGHVS, CDR2 FQNEAQ. The CDR3 covers 15 residues. The CDR3 DNA reads as TGTGCCAGCAGCTTAGCAGCAAATAGCAATCAGCCCCAGCATTTT. It translates to CASSLAANSNQPQHF. Combining the CDR3 with reference TRBV7-8 and TRBJ1-5 gives the whole variable domain GAGVSQSPRYKVAKRGQDVALRCDPISGHVSLFWYQQALGQGPEFLTYFQNEAQLDKSGLPSDRFFAERPEGSVSTLKIQRTQQEDSAVYLCASSLAANSNQPQHFGDGTRLSIL.

The chain employs TRBV30 and TRBJ2-3; D may be TRBD2 (5 bases). Trimming took 3 bases from V and 2 from J, leaving 15 bases between them. From germline, CDR1 is GTSNPN and CDR2 SVGIG (reference sequence). The length of the CDR3 is 15 residues. The CDR3 sequence: CAWRPTRIYTDTQYF. CDR3 DNA sequence: TGTGCCTGGAGGCCCACTAGAATTTACACAGATACGCAGTATTTT.

V usage is TRBV7-3 and J usage is TRBJ2-2; 10 nucleotides align to TRBD2. The CDR3 runs 17 residues. V shed 5 bases and J 8 bases; nucleotides not matched to a gene: 14. Looked up from germline, CDR1 is SGHTA and CDR2 is FQGTGA. CDR3 nucleotides: TGTGCCAGCAGCCCCCGTTCTAGCGGGAGCGGTGGAGGGGAGCTGTTTTTT. Its translation is CASSPRSSGSGGGELFF.

This clone was observed once. The gene calls are TRBV21-1 and TRBJ2-7; TRBD1 is taken as the D call from the table, unchecked against the DNA. TRBV21-1 is termed a pseudogene. This CDR3 is built from 13 residues. The chain's CDR3 is CARDGTGLKEQYF. DNA for the CDR3: TGTGCCAGGGACGGGACAGGCCTTAAGGAGCAGTACTTC.

The V call is TRBV27, the J call TRBJ2-1, with 9 bases fitting TRBD2. Trimming at V came to 1 base and at J to 4 bases, leaving 8 bases not matched to a gene. Germline values: CDR1 MNHEY, CDR2 SMNVEV (reference sequence). The CDR3 is 17 residues long. This CDR3 reads CASSLYPLAGSYNEQFF. CDR3 in DNA: TGTGCCAGCAGTTTATACCCCCTAGCGGGGTCGTACAATGAGCAGTTCTTC.

V gene TRBV12-2 combines with J gene TRBJ2-1; the table names TRBD1, a call not compared with the DNA. TRBV12-2 is a pseudogene locus. This CDR3 contains 16 residues. The CDR3 nucleotides read TGTGCAAGTCGCTTAGCGCTGGGACAGGGAAACAATGAGCAGTTCTTC. Its protein is CASRLALGQGNNEQFF.

This chain uses TRBV19 with TRBJ1-5; no reliable D call. CDR1 and CDR2 from the germline V gene are LNHDA and SQIVND (reference sequence). CDR3 length: 14 amino acids. The V and J ends lost 3 bases and 0 bases respectively, with 6 bases between them. The CDR3 DNA follows: TGTGCCAGTAGTATCTCAGGTAGCAATCAGCCCCAGCATTTT. It codes for CASSISGSNQPQHF.

The chain links TRBV12-3 or TRBV12-4 to TRBJ2-7; TRBD1 might be the D (6 bases). V was shortened by 3 bases and J by 6 bases, with 12 bases between the two germline ends. The CDR3 spans 13 residues. CDR3 residues: CASSFGQSLEQYF. The CDR3 DNA reads as TGTGCCAGCAGTTTTGGACAGTCCCTCGAGCAGTACTTC.

This chain links TRBV5-1 with TRBJ2-7, with 9 bases lining up with TRBD1. Germline CDR1 is SGHRS and CDR2 is YFSETQ. The CDR3 spans 21 residues. V lost 3 bases to trimming and J lost 3 bases; unmatched junction nucleotides: 25. CDR3 in DNA: TGCGCCAGCAGCTCCGGGACAGGGTCCGGAGGAGGTCGGTTTTCGGGCTACGAGCAGTACTTC. Translation gives CASSSGTGSGGGRFSGYEQYF. The variable domain in full, completed from reference TRBV5-1 and TRBJ2-7, reads KAGVTQTPRYLIKTRGQQVTLSCSPISGHRSVSWYQQTPGQGLQFLFEYFSETQRNKGNFPGRFSGRQFSNSRSEMNVSTLELGDSALYLCASSSGTGSGGGRFSGYEQYFGPGTRLTVT.

The V call is TRBV4-3, the J call TRBJ2-1; the D gene is possibly TRBD1 (6 bases). The CDR3 runs 17 residues. CDR1 is LGHNA, CDR2 YSLEER, per germline. Trimming stripped 0 bases from V and 4 bases from J, with 16 bases between. The CDR3 DNA follows: TGCGCCAGCAGCCAAGATATGACCCGCGGACAGTACAATGAGCAGTTCTTC. This sequence encodes CASSQDMTRGQYNEQFF.

This clone has just a few counts. V usage is TRBV5-4 and J usage is TRBJ1-2, with D possibly matching TRBD1 (6 bases). Germline values: CDR1 SGHNT, CDR2 YYREEE (reference sequence). The CDR3 covers 15 residues. The V end lost 0 bases, the J end lost 10 bases, and 19 bases lay between the germline ends. The CDR3 nucleotides are TGTGCCAGCAGCTTGGATCCCGTGAGGGGGGGGCCCTACACCTTC. Translated: CASSLDPVRGGPYTF.

The rearrangement uses TRBV13 and TRBJ2-7, with 9 nucleotides matching TRBD2. With 3 bases clipped from V and 4 bases from J, the junction kept 4 bases outside the gene matches. The germline V gene encodes CDR1 PRHDT and CDR2 FYEKMQ (reference sequence). The CDR3 length is 14 residues. The CDR3 spells CASSLVGLAYEQYF. The CDR3 DNA reads as TGTGCCAGCAGCTTGGTGGGACTAGCTTACGAGCAGTACTTC.

The chain joins TRBV7-6 to TRBJ2-2; a weak D match, TRBD2 (5 bases). This CDR3 has 14 amino acids. From germline, CDR1 is SGHVS and CDR2 FNYEAQ. V shed 3 bases and J shed 4 bases, with 9 bases lying between them. CDR3 sequence (DNA): TGTGCCAGCAGCTTTGAGAGGGCCACCGGGGAGCTGTTTTTT. Amino acid sequence: CASSFERATGELFF.

This clone was found once. J is TRBJ2-3 and V is TRBV2; maybe TRBD1 (6 bases). CDR3 length equals 15 residues. The germline V gene encodes CDR1 SNHLY and CDR2 FYNNEI. Trimming removed 4 bases at V and 3 bases at J, with 14 bases between. The CDR3 spells CASSGSRGVTDTQYF. The CDR3 DNA reads TGTGCCAGCAGTGGATCCAGGGGTGTTACAGATACGCAGTATTTT.